The clone carrying this T cell receptor beta chain occurred many times. Its antigen is not known. This entry comes from a study of T-cell reconstitution after alpha-beta-depleted transplantation in children. General study results and limits: From surviving recipient T cells and thymic progenitors came the high day-60 TCRbeta diversity observed in some patients. Reports say that about two months after transplant, the alpha-beta T cells came out of several hundred graft clones that had expanded. The main origin of T-cell counts and diversity one year after transplant was newly produced T cells.

The CDR3 contains 17 residues. V was shortened by 4 bases and J by 0 bases, with 16 bases between the two germline ends. CDR1 SGHTA and CDR2 FQGNSA come from the germline V gene. A TCRbeta library incorporating unique molecular identifiers was prepared. MiXCR, run by TCRdb on the PCR reads, gives a single entry per CDR3 protein. The sample records hundreds of thousands of distinct CDR3 sequences, just over 7.5% being singletons. The chain is built from TRBV7-2 and TRBJ2-4, with no clear D. This receptor was identified in a female patient under 10 years old who had a stem cell transplant for Fanconi anemia, so the T cells may come from the graft donor. The sequences come from peripheral blood, collected 360 days after TCRalphabeta/CD19-depleted stem cell transplant. The DNA of the CDR3 is TGTGCCAGCAGCTCCGGCCTTGCTGGGCTAGCCAAAAACATTCAGTACTTC. This encodes CASSSGLAGLAKNIQYF.